These 17 T cell receptor beta chains originate from one sample sequenced in a study of identical twins' blood T cells. Using its own MiXCR run on the 5' RACE reads, TCRdb lists one record per CDR3 protein. The table lists about 370,000 distinct CDR3 sequences, over 25% of them singletons. Sequencing used PBMCs. The receptors stem from a woman aged 18 to 55 in good health.

The chain recombines TRBV5-1 with TRBJ2-2; D is unclear. CDR1 and CDR2 (germline): SGHRS, YFSETQ. V was clipped by 0 bases and J by 7 bases, with 10 bases between them. The CDR3 sequence is 14 residues long. Here the CDR3 reads CASSLVGHGGELFF. DNA of the CDR3: TGCGCCAGCAGCTTGGTGGGCCACGGCGGGGAGCTGTTTTTT.

The chain carries TRBV3-1 and TRBJ2-2; D may correspond to TRBD1 or TRBD2 (5 bases each). Germline lookup yields CDR1 LGHDT and CDR2 YNNKEL (reference sequence). V lost 7 bases, J lost 6 bases, and 15 bases lay in between. This CDR3 comprises 14 residues. CDR3 coding DNA: TGTGCCAGCATCTTACGGACGGGACCCGGGGAGCTGTTTTTT. As protein: CASILRTGPGELFF.

This clonotype was seen ten or more times. This rearrangement joins TRBV11-2 to TRBJ1-1; no clear D. V was cut by 1 base and J by 6 bases, with 9 bases left in between. The CDR3 is 13 amino acids. The V gene's germline CDR1 is SGHAT and CDR2 FQNNGV. CDR3 nucleotide sequence: TGTGCCAGCAGCTTAGCGGGTTGGGCTGAAGCTTTCTTT. Its protein product is CASSLAGWAEAFF.

The chain combines TRBV7-2 with TRBJ2-7; no reliable D call. The V end lost 3 bases, the J end lost 2 bases, and 5 bases lay between the germline ends. CDR1 SGHTA and CDR2 FQGNSA come from the germline V gene. The CDR3 loop spans 12 amino acids. The CDR3 nucleotides are TGTGCCAGCAGCTTTACGGCCTACGAGCAGTACTTC. This gives the protein CASSFTAYEQYF.

V usage is TRBV5-4 and J usage is TRBJ1-1; D is unresolved. V lost 3 bases and J 1 base, leaving 13 bases between the germline ends. This CDR3 comprises 15 residues. Germline assignment: CDR1 SGHNT and CDR2 YYREEE (reference sequence). The CDR3 here is CASSSVVASNTEAFF. In DNA, the CDR3 is TGTGCCAGCAGCTCGGTGGTGGCGTCGAACACTGAAGCTTTCTTT.

This clonotype was detected a few times. The V call is TRBV3-1, the J call TRBJ1-2; no clear D. V gave up 1 base and J gave up 8 bases, with 11 bases separating them. CDR1 LGHDT and CDR2 YNNKEL come from the germline V gene (reference sequence). The CDR3 length is 13 residues. CDR3 in DNA: TGTGCCAGCAGCCAAGTTCCAGGTGAGGGCTACACCTTC. This sequence encodes CASSQVPGEGYTF. Full variable domain (outside the CDR3, taken from reference TRBV3-1 and TRBJ1-2): DTAVSQTPKYLVTQMGNDKSIKCEQNLGHDTMYWYKQDSKKFLKIMFSYNNKELIINETVPNRFSPKSPDKAHLNLHINSLELGDSAVYFCASSQVPGEGYTFGSGTRLTVV.

The rearrangement uses TRBV9 and TRBJ1-1; D ambiguous. V lost 0 bases and J 9 bases, leaving 18 bases between the germline ends. CDR1 SGDLS and CDR2 YYNGEE come from the germline V gene. CDR3 length equals 15 residues. The CDR3: CASSVDSRWWNKAFF. CDR3 nucleotides: TGTGCCAGCAGCGTAGACTCCCGGTGGTGGAACAAAGCTTTCTTT.

This clonotype has just a few counts. The chain joins TRBV27 to TRBJ2-7, with a tentative D call TRBD1 (6 bases). CDR1 and CDR2 (germline): MNHEY, SMNVEV (reference sequence). V lost 3 bases, J lost 1 base, and 10 bases lay in between. This CDR3 comprises 14 residues. The CDR3 is CASSLDRYSYEQYF. DNA of the CDR3: TGTGCCAGCAGTTTGGACAGATATTCCTACGAGCAGTACTTC.

The table lists this clonotype with a few counts. This sequence joins TRBV12-3 or TRBV12-4 and TRBJ1-3; unclear D gene. Deletions cut 6 bases from V and 4 bases from J, with 16 bases between. The CDR3 runs 15 residues. The DNA for the CDR3 is TGTGCCAGCAGGCCCTCCGGAGTTTCGGGAAACACCATATATTTT. It codes for CASRPSGVSGNTIYF.

This clonotype has a count of ten or more. The chain couples TRBV12-3 or TRBV12-4 to TRBJ2-2; the D is unclear. The CDR3 runs 12 residues. V was shortened by 6 bases and J by 2 bases, with 4 bases between the two germline ends. CDR3 loop: CASSPNTGELFF. In DNA, the CDR3 is TGTGCCAGCAGCCCAAACACCGGGGAGCTGTTTTTT.

At least ten counts were recorded for this clonotype. The chain links TRBV2 to TRBJ1-1; weak D call: TRBD1 (5 bases). The CDR3 has 12 amino acids. Germline assignment: CDR1 SNHLY and CDR2 FYNNEI. Trimming took 6 bases from V and 9 from J, leaving 14 bases between them. CDR3 amino acids: CASSREAPKAFF. For the CDR3, the DNA is TGTGCCAGCAGCAGGGAGGCCCCCAAAGCTTTCTTT.

This clonotype was observed a handful of times. The rearrangement links TRBV7-2 to TRBJ2-1; D uncertain. This CDR3 is built from 12 residues. Germline loops: CDR1 SGHTA, CDR2 FQGNSA. V was trimmed by 0 bases and J by 9 bases, leaving 6 bases between them. The chain's CDR3 is CASSLAGLEQFF. CDR3 nucleotides: TGTGCCAGCAGCTTAGCTGGGCTTGAGCAGTTCTTC.

The sample holds a few counts of this clonotype. Written as DNA, the CDR3 is TGTGCCAGCAGCCAAGAGTTATGGGGCAATCAGCCCCAGCATTTT. This gives the protein CASSQELWGNQPQHF. The rearrangement links TRBV4-2 to TRBJ1-5; no clear D. CDR1 and CDR2 from the germline V gene are LGHNA and YNFKEQ. The germline V and J ends were trimmed by 0 bases and 2 bases, with 8 bases remaining between them. The CDR3 loop spans 15 amino acids.

This clonotype has ten or more counts. This chain uses TRBV6-4 with TRBJ2-7; tentatively, D is TRBD1 (5 bases). Germline loops: CDR1 MRHNA, CDR2 SNTAGT. There are 14 residues in the CDR3. The V end was cut by 2 bases, the J end by 2 bases, with 10 bases between. As DNA, the CDR3 is TGTGCCAGCAGTGACAAGGGGCCTCCCTACGAGCAGTACTTC. Translated, it gives CASSDKGPPYEQYF.

The chain recombines TRBV29-1 with TRBJ1-1; possible D gene TRBD1, 5 bases. Germline CDR1 and CDR2: SQVTM and ANQGSEA. With 5 bases removed from V and 6 bases from J, the gap between germline ends came to 16 bases. The CDR3 is 13 amino acids. This CDR3 reads CSVQGFSRAEAFF. The CDR3 region has the DNA TGCAGCGTTCAGGGTTTCAGTCGGGCTGAAGCTTTCTTT.

This rearrangement joins TRBV25-1 to TRBJ1-3; TRBD1 is a possible D gene (5 bases). The CDR3 runs 16 residues. In germline, CDR1 is MGHDK, CDR2 SYGVNS. Trimming stripped 2 bases from V and 2 bases from J, with 13 bases between. The CDR3 bases are TGTGCCAGCAGTGAACATGGGGGGAATACTGGAAACACCATATATTTT. Protein product: CASSEHGGNTGNTIYF.

This clonotype was found a few times. J is TRBJ2-1 and V is TRBV6-2 or TRBV6-3, with 9 bases matching TRBD2. This CDR3 region has 17 residues. Germline V gene data show CDR1 as MNHEY and CDR2 as SVGEGT. Trimming took 4 bases from V and 4 from J; bases not matched to a gene: 11. CDR3 coding DNA: TGTGCCAGCAGTTCAACCCCGACTAGCGGAACGTACAATGAGCAGTTCTTC. This translates into CASSSTPTSGTYNEQFF.